This TCR beta chain came from a study of shared clonotypes between healthy human individuals (TCRdb year 2020). About the full investigation: The cohort included a few men and a couple of women between 18 and 49 years of age. Different laboratories and diverse techniques were used to prepare libraries and sequence TCR repertoires, to increase sequencing depth and limit assay-specific biases. To estimate repertoire size and how much clonotype sharing occurs between individuals, the study deeply sequenced the blood TCR repertoires of about five healthy adults. For each donor, CD4 naive and CD4 memory were each given three plates, CD8 naive was given two plates, and CD8 memory was given one plate. Per donor, leukapheresis produced somewhere between about 0.94 and 9.5 billion PBMCs.

The investigation overall reported the following: When several donors were compared, the shared fraction of clonotypes was around 5% for naive CD4, approximately 3.5% for naive CD8, 2.3% for memory CD4, and 0.35% to 0.4% for memory CD8. Estimated clonotype richness was generally larger for naive than for memory subsets. The genetic and exposure-history diversity represented was limited by the small number of donors. Only blood was sampled, and tissue TCR repertoires likely differ from those in blood. Pairwise subsampling indicated that sequencing depth was expected to affect the degree of clonotype sharing among donors. Rarefaction of sorted-subset datasets indicated incomplete sequencing despite the large sequencing depth. Clonotypes shared by all four sorted-subset donors showed higher generation probabilities than non-shared clonotypes.

Healthy HIV-negative adults with no recently reported acute infections or vaccinations were included as donors. Every donor was a Caucasian adult living in Nashville, Tennessee, USA. CD4+ T cells were enriched through magnetic negative selection, after which naive cells were positively selected on CD45RA and the remaining negative fraction served as the memory subset. After blood collection by leukapheresis, PBMCs were isolated using Ficoll-Histopaque density gradient centrifugation and then cryopreserved in the vapor phase of liquid nitrogen. Analytical flow cytometry was used to check the purity and quantity of each magnetically sorted T cell population. Genomic DNA was isolated from each sorted fraction and quantified by UV absorbance on a Nanodrop 2000c. Using the deep immunoSEQ assay, TCR CDR3 regions were amplified from genomic DNA by multiplex PCR. Extracted genomic DNA from each cell subset was distributed evenly across all wells of several immunoSEQ 96-well plates, and each plate was treated as a replicate. Each replicate PCR for sorted subsets received 150 to 250 ng genomic DNA, equal to tens of thousands of T cell genomes. Purified libraries were measured with a Qubit 3.0 fluorometer, size-checked on a Bioanalyzer 2100, and measured again with the KAPA Library Quantification kit. Each immunoSEQ 96-well plate was sequenced on its own single-read 150-cycle Illumina NextSeq 550 flow cell. In the original analysis: The immunoSEQ output contained only junctional sequences without quality scores, so filtering could not match that applied to full-length reads. Sequences were annotated with PyIR, a Python wrapper for IgBLAST v1.9, and V/J genes and CDR3 were assigned using IMGT germline references. Reads with weak V/J assignments (E-value above 1e-6), missing CDR3, stop codons, out-of-frame junctions, or ambiguous translated residues were removed. A V3J clonotype was defined by an identical inferred V gene, J gene, and CDR3 amino acid sequence. Percentage overlap between repertoires was calculated by dividing the number of shared unique clonotypes by the size of the smaller repertoire. Three approaches were used to assess repertoire richness: RTK rarefaction, the Chao1 estimator, and Recon v2.1 estimates of unobserved clonotypes. For all TCRbeta clonotypes obtained by the gDNA method from a few donors, generation probabilities were computed with OLGA. TCRdb holds this immuneACCESS table with in-frame rearrangements only. Some clones are missing; in checked studies, unresolved V genes explain under half, and the rest has no known cause. V, J and clone size were drawn from that table, and D and trimming were deduced from the DNA. Here the sample has fewer than 400,000 clones; under 80% occur a single time. Approximately 10% of the sample rests with the top ten.

With regard to this clone: What this receptor recognizes is not known. Base-call qualities are not available, and no considerably larger clone is one nucleotide away.

Sequencing was performed on memory CD4+ T cells sorted from blood. The sample's cell subset or site, from its label and the paper: CD45RA-negative fraction. The sequence derives from a man under 40 in good health.

The sequenced DNA is TGTGCCAGCAGCGTAGGGGTGGGCACTTGGGGATACGAGCAGTACTTC. Translation gives CASSVGVGTWGYEQYF. The chain is encoded by TRBV9 joined to TRBJ2-7, with no D gene named confidently. The V and J ends are trimmed by 0 bases and 4 bases, leaving 17 bases between them. For CDR1 and CDR2, the germline V gene lists SGDLS and YYNGEE. The CDR3 goes from the cysteine to the phenylalanine over 16 residues. Of all the DNA, just the CDR3 is kept, 48 bases in frame from base 1.